The rows below give T cell receptor beta chains drawn from one sample of a study of cytomegalovirus exposure and HLA in healthy donors. Generated by immunoSEQ multiplex PCR, the TCRdb table keeps only in-frame clones and is missing some. This sample carries approximately 160,000 clones, roughly 80% of them seen once, and the ten largest clones take about 2%. Sequencing was performed on PBMCs. These receptors all stem from a human donor in good health. CDR3s include the opening cysteine and the closing phenylalanine or tryptophan. Each record gives: V gene, J gene, D gene, clone size, CDR3 protein, CDR3 DNA. The D gene is left open where the match is weak. Some rows mark clone size as missing; the rest say once, few, many or name a class of expanded clone.

>TRBV15|TRBJ2-7|NA|NA
CATSGRTESYEQYF
TGTGCCACCAGCGGTAGGACAGAGTCCTACGAGCAGTACTTC
>TRBV5-1|TRBJ1-2|NA|once
CASSLGLDSNYGYTF
TGCGCCAGCAGCTTGGGATTGGACAGTAACTATGGCTACACCTTC
>TRBV7-9|TRBJ2-5|TRBD2|NA
CASSSLAGVPGTQYF
TGTGCCAGCAGCTCCTTAGCGGGGGTCCCTGGGACCCAGTACTTC
>TRBV28|TRBJ2-3|NA|NA
CASSSRLETDTQYF
TGTGCCAGCAGTTCCCGCCTAGAGACAGATACGCAGTATTTT
>TRBV7-2|TRBJ2-1|NA|NA
CASSLQYNEQFF
TGTGCCAGCAGCTTACAGTACAATGAGCAGTTCTTC
>TRBV4-3|TRBJ1-1|NA|few
CASSVGEGRTEAFF
TGCGCCAGCAGCGTTGGGGAGGGGCGGACTGAAGCTTTCTTT
>TRBV29-1|TRBJ1-1|NA|NA
CSVATGTTEAFF
TGCAGCGTTGCAACAGGGACCACTGAAGCTTTCTTT
>TRBV18|TRBJ2-2|TRBD2|NA
CATPAVPGLPNTGELFF
TGTGCCACCCCAGCCGTTCCGGGACTACCGAACACCGGGGAGCTGTTTTTT
>TRBV2|TRBJ2-3|TRBD2|NA
CASSTAGGVLDTQYF
TGTGCCAGCAGTACTGCGGGGGGGGTCTTAGATACGCAGTATTTT
>TRBV7-3|TRBJ2-2|NA|NA
CASSPRGTGELFF
TGTGCCAGCAGCCCCCGGGGAACCGGGGAGCTGTTTTTT
>TRBV6-4|TRBJ2-2|NA|NA
CASSRDTGELFF
TGTGCCAGCTCCAGGGATACCGGGGAGCTGTTTTTT
>TRBV2|TRBJ2-3|NA|few
CASSVGVGTDTQYF
TGTGCCAGCAGTGTAGGGGTAGGCACAGATACGCAGTATTTT
>TRBV5-1|TRBJ2-1|NA|NA
CASSWGGAGEHNEQFF
TGCGCCAGCAGCTGGGGGGGCGCGGGGGAGCACAATGAGCAGTTCTTC
>TRBV7-6|TRBJ2-3|TRBD1|NA
CASSLQGPTDTQYF
TGTGCCAGCAGCCTACAGGGGCCGACAGATACGCAGTATTTT
>TRBV7-9|TRBJ2-1|NA|NA
CASSLGQNNEQFF
TGTGCCAGCAGCTTAGGACAGAACAATGAGCAGTTCTTC
>TRBV10-1|TRBJ2-1|NA|NA
CASSEFGLTYNEQFF
TGCGCCAGCAGCGAATTTGGGCTAACCTACAATGAGCAGTTCTTC
>TRBV7-8|TRBJ2-6|NA|NA
CASSSRGSGANVLTF
TGTGCCAGCAGCTCGAGAGGGTCTGGGGCCAACGTCCTGACTTTC
>TRBV5-5|TRBJ1-1|NA|NA
CASSKTVPNTEAFF
TGTGCCAGCAGCAAGACAGTTCCCAACACTGAAGCTTTCTTT
>TRBV11-2|TRBJ2-7|NA|NA
CASSSYSSSYEQYF
TGTGCCAGCAGCTCATACTCTAGCTCCTACGAGCAGTACTTC
>TRBV6-5|TRBJ1-1|NA|NA
CASSRGGTEAFF
TGTGCCAGCAGTCGAGGGGGCACTGAAGCTTTCTTT
>TRBV5-1|TRBJ2-1|TRBD2|NA
CASSLGLADNEQFF
TGCGCCAGCAGCTTGGGACTAGCGGATAATGAGCAGTTCTTC
>TRBV18|TRBJ2-7|NA|once
CASSPLGVNYEQYF
TGTGCCAGCTCACCTCTAGGGGTCAACTACGAGCAGTACTTC
>TRBV27|TRBJ1-5|NA|once
CASSLFLQPQHF
TGTGCCAGCAGTTTATTTCTTCAGCCCCAGCATTTT
>TRBV4-3|TRBJ2-2|NA|NA
CASSQTPGRLVQTGELFF
TGCGCCAGCAGCCAAACTCCGGGCCGACTAGTGCAGACCGGGGAGCTGTTTTTT
>TRBV7-9|TRBJ1-2|NA|NA
CASNRATGLDYGYTF
TGTGCCAGCAACAGAGCAACAGGGTTGGACTATGGCTACACCTTC
>TRBV9|TRBJ1-2|NA|NA
CASSLIPTGNYGYTF
TGTGCCAGCAGCCTTATTCCCACAGGGAACTACGGCTACACCTTC
>TRBV10-3|TRBJ1-2|NA|NA
CAISDTGTTWEGYTF
TGTGCCATCAGTGACACCGGGACAACCTGGGAGGGCTACACCTTC
>TRBV5-1|TRBJ2-7|TRBD1|NA
CASSFSPGTGGYEQYF
TGCGCCAGCAGCTTTAGCCCCGGGACAGGGGGCTACGAGCAGTACTTC
>TRBV5-1|TRBJ1-1|TRBD1|NA
CASSLVPGGYTEAFF
TGCGCCAGCAGCTTAGTTCCAGGGGGCTACACTGAAGCTTTCTTT
>TRBV6-6|TRBJ2-7|TRBD2|NA
CASSYTGGADEQYF
TGTGCCAGCAGTTACACCGGGGGGGCTGACGAGCAGTACTTC
>TRBV2|TRBJ2-5|NA|NA
CASSTQETQYF
TGTGCCAGCAGCACACAAGAGACCCAGTACTTC
>TRBV18|TRBJ1-1|TRBD1|NA
CASSRTPGGDTEAFF
TGTGCCAGCTCACGAACACCAGGGGGTGACACTGAAGCTTTCTTT
>TRBV10-3|TRBJ1-1|TRBD1|once
CAISESRTGQDTEAFF
TGTGCCATCAGTGAGTCCAGGACAGGGCAGGACACTGAAGCTTTCTTT
>TRBV6-5|TRBJ1-1|NA|NA
CASSYSIGRLEAFF
TGTGCCAGCAGTTACTCGATTGGCAGGTTAGAAGCTTTCTTT
>TRBV7-8|TRBJ2-3|NA|once
CASSLARGTDTQYF
TGTGCCAGCAGCTTAGCGCGGGGCACAGATACGCAGTATTTT
>TRBV9|TRBJ2-2|NA|NA
CASSVGHLGELFF
TGTGCCAGCAGCGTAGGACATCTCGGGGAGCTGTTTTTT
>TRBV6-5|TRBJ1-1|TRBD1|few
CASRRQGPNTEAFF
TGTGCCAGCAGACGACAGGGTCCCAACACTGAAGCTTTCTTT
>TRBV6-1|TRBJ2-7|NA|NA
CASSEEGQGTLYYEQYF
TGTGCCAGCAGTGAAGAAGGGCAGGGGACCCTTTACTACGAGCAGTACTTC
>TRBV5-5|TRBJ1-5|NA|NA
CASSFGLEGQPQHF
TGTGCCAGCAGCTTTGGACTTGAGGGTCAGCCCCAGCATTTT
>TRBV18|TRBJ1-2|NA|NA
CASSPLVVGDYGYTF
TGTGCCAGCTCACCTCTCGTGGTCGGTGACTATGGCTACACCTTC
>TRBV2|TRBJ2-1|NA|once
CASSAEGLAYNEQFF
TGTGCCAGCAGTGCGGAGGGGTTAGCCTACAATGAGCAGTTCTTC
>TRBV4-3|TRBJ1-2|TRBD1|NA
CASSQAGQGNYGYTF
TGCGCCAGCAGCCAGGCCGGACAGGGGAACTATGGCTACACCTTC
>TRBV7-6|TRBJ1-2|NA|NA
CASSLGPSGGYTF
TGTGCCAGCAGCTTAGGGCCCAGTGGTGGCTACACCTTC
>TRBV5-6|TRBJ1-1|TRBD1|NA
CASSPGRQGRNTEAFF
TGTGCCAGCAGCCCCGGTAGACAGGGGCGGAACACTGAAGCTTTCTTT
>TRBV2|TRBJ2-7|NA|NA
CASSVRGSYEQYF
TGTGCCAGCAGTGTAAGGGGTTCCTACGAGCAGTACTTC
>TRBV19|TRBJ1-3|NA|NA
CASSMSHRAGNTIYF
TGTGCCAGTAGTATGTCCCACAGGGCTGGAAACACCATATATTTT
>TRBV18|TRBJ1-2|TRBD1|NA
CASSPTGVHYGYTF
TGTGCCAGCTCACCTACAGGGGTCCACTATGGCTACACCTTC
>TRBV7-9|TRBJ2-7|NA|NA
CASSKSQAGYEQYF
TGTGCCAGCAGCAAAAGCCAGGCGGGATACGAGCAGTACTTC
>TRBV4-1|TRBJ2-1|NA|NA
CASSQGGRDEQFF
TGCGCCAGCAGCCAAGGCGGGCGGGATGAGCAGTTCTTC
>TRBV12-5|TRBJ1-1|TRBD1|NA
CASGLALSPPGQGSANTEAFF
TGTGCTAGTGGTTTGGCCCTATCTCCTCCCGGACAGGGATCGGCGAACACTGAAGCTTTCTTT